This T cell receptor beta chain came from a study of shared clonotypes between healthy human individuals (dated by TCRdb to the early 2020s). General notes on the study: The cohort included three men and a couple of women between 18 and 49 years of age. Per donor, three plates each were used for CD4 naive and CD4 memory, two for CD8 naive, and one for CD8 memory. To estimate repertoire size and how much clonotype sharing occurs between individuals, the study deeply sequenced the blood TCR repertoires of roughly 5 healthy adults. Different laboratories and diverse techniques were used to prepare libraries and sequence TCR repertoires, to increase sequencing depth and limit assay-specific biases. Leukapheresis yielded between about 0.9 and 9 billion PBMCs per donor.

Using the deep immunoSEQ assay, TCR CDR3 regions were amplified from genomic DNA by multiplex PCR. For each cell subset, the extracted genomic DNA was distributed evenly across all wells of several immunoSEQ 96-well plates, and each plate served as one replicate. For sorted subsets, roughly 200 ng of genomic DNA, equivalent to 25,000 to 35,000 T cell genomes, went into each replicate PCR. Purified libraries were measured with a Qubit 3.0 fluorometer, size-checked on a Bioanalyzer 2100, and measured again with the KAPA Library Quantification kit. Every immunoSEQ 96-well plate was sequenced on a dedicated single-read 150-cycle Illumina NextSeq 550 flow cell. The authors processed their data as follows. Because the immunoSEQ output held only junctional sequences and lacked quality scores, the filtering could not match the filtering applied to full-length reads. To assign V/J genes and CDR3, sequences were annotated using PyIR, a Python wrapper for IgBLAST v1.9, with IMGT germline references. Reads with weak V/J assignments (E-value above 1e-6), missing CDR3, stop codons, out-of-frame junctions, or ambiguous translated residues were removed. A V3J clonotype was defined by an identical inferred V gene, J gene, and CDR3 amino acid sequence. The percentage overlap between two repertoires was calculated by dividing the number of shared unique clonotypes by the size of the smaller repertoire. Richness of each repertoire was evaluated using RTK rarefaction, the Chao1 estimator, and Recon v2.1 estimates of unobserved clonotypes. For all TCRbeta clonotypes obtained by the gDNA method from four donors, generation probabilities were computed with OLGA. Entries here come from immuneACCESS through TCRdb and include only in-frame sequences with V and J called. Some clones fail to appear in such tables; in the studies checked, an unresolved V gene covers under half of the shortfall, and the cause of the remainder is unknown. That table supplies the V and J calls and clone size; D and trimming were determined from the DNA. The sample profile shows approximately 530,000 clones; 90% to 96% of them were found once. The top ten constitute about 0.067% of the sample.

The donors were healthy, HIV-negative adults who had no recently reported acute infections or vaccinations. Every donor was a Caucasian adult residing in Nashville, Tennessee, USA. CD4+ T cells were enriched through magnetic negative selection, after which naive cells were positively selected on CD45RA and the remaining negative fraction served as the memory subset. Blood was obtained by leukapheresis, after which PBMCs were separated by Ficoll-Histopaque density gradient centrifugation and cryopreserved in liquid nitrogen vapor phase. Analytical flow cytometry was used to check the purity and quantity of every magnetically sorted T cell population. Genomic DNA was isolated from every sorted fraction and measured by UV absorbance on a Nanodrop 2000c. A remark on this clone: Its antigen is currently not known. It has no much larger one-base neighbor in the sample; base qualities were not kept.

Here is what the overall study found, with its caveats: Naive subsets generally had larger estimated clonotype richness than memory subsets did. Across a few donors, 5% to 6% of naive CD4, roughly 3.4% of naive CD8, approximately 2.5% of memory CD4, and 0.4% to 0.45% of memory CD8 clonotypes were shared. Rarefaction of sorted-subset datasets indicated incomplete sequencing despite the large sequencing depth. Compared with non-shared clonotypes, the clonotypes found in all four sorted-subset donors had higher generation probabilities. Pairwise subsampling indicated that sequencing depth was expected to affect the degree of clonotype sharing among donors. Sampling was restricted to blood, and TCR repertoires in tissues likely differ from the TCR repertoires found in blood. Because the study included only a small number of donors, the genetic and exposure-history diversity represented was limited.

The CDR3 spans 15 residues, from the cysteine through the phenylalanine. CDR3 DNA is the only sequence kept; it has 45 bases, read in frame from the first base. CDR1 and CDR2 are drawn from the germline V gene (reference sequence): LNHDA, SQIVND. V sheds 5 bases and J sheds 0 bases, leaving 11 bases between their ends. Sequenced: naive CD4+ T cells sorted from blood. The cell subset or site label of this sample denotes: CD45RA+ positively selected. The sequence was collected from a woman aged 25 to 45 in good health. The sequence joins TRBV19 to TRBJ2-1, with TRBD2 as a weak D call on 6 bases. The sequence in DNA is TGTGCCAGTAGTCCCCGGGACTTCTCCTACAATGAGCAGTTCTTC. Its translation is CASSPRDFSYNEQFF.